The present TCR beta chain was sequenced within a study of blood T cells in healthy people across ages. It was with a sample-barcoded 5' primer and a J-beta primer mix that a second PCR of roughly 6 to 12 cycles was run. Sequencing recovered at least 2.5 million CDR3-containing paired-end reads from each sample. Each CDR3 protein gets one entry after TCRdb re-called the 5' RACE reads with MiXCR. The table lists 650,000 to 800,000 distinct CDR3 sequences, 40% to 50% of them singletons. Concerning this clonotype itself: Its antigen remains unidentified.

J was trimmed by 4 bases and V by 5 bases; bases with no gene match: 10. The CDR3 is made up of 15 amino acids. The germline gives CDR1 DFQATT, CDR2 SNEGSKA (reference sequence). Drawn from each donor were approximately 10 milliliters of peripheral blood. Study results and caveats: In older individuals, TCR beta diversity per million T cells was lower, falling roughly linearly with age.

The genes are TRBV20-1 and TRBJ1-4, with 7 bases matching TRBD1. This receptor was obtained from a man aged 55 to 70 in good health. Source material: blood. The CDR3 spells CSALTGIPLNEKLFF. The CDR3 region has the DNA TGCAGTGCTTTGACAGGGATTCCCCTTAATGAAAAACTGTTTTTT.